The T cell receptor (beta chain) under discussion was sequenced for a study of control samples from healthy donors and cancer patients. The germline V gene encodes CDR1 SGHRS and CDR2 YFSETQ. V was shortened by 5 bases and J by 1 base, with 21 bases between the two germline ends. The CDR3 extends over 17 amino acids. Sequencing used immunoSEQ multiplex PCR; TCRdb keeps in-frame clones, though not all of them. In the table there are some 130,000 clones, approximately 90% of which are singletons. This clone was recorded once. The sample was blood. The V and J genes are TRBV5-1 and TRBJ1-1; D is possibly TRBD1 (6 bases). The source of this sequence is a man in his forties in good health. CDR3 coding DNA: TGCGCCAGCAGGCGAGGGACAACTCCTTCTCAGAACACTGAAGCTTTCTTT. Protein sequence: CASRRGTTPSQNTEAFF.